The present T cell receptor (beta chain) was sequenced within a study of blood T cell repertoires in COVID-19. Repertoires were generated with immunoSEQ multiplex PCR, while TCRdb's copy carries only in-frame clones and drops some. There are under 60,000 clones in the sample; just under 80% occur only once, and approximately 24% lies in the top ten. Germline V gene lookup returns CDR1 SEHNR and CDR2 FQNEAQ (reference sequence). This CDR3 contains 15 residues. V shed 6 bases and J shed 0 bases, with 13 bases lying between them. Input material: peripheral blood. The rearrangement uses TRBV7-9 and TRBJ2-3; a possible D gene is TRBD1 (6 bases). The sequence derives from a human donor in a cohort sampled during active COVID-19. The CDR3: CASSLGASSTDTQYF. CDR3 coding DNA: TGTGCCAGCAGTTTGGGGGCGTCTAGCACAGATACGCAGTATTTT.